The 2 T cell receptor beta chains below all came from one sample that was sequenced in a study of T-cell memory formation after mild COVID-19. TCRdb analysed the 5' RACE reads with MiXCR anew, one entry per CDR3 protein. The table lists over 350,000 distinct CDR3 sequences, 24% of them singletons. Sequenced sample: PBMCs or a T cell subset sorted from them (not recorded which). Receptor source: an adult woman who had mild COVID-19 (a few samples of this study predate the infection). Cell type and time point are not known.

This clonotype showed up just a few times. The rearrangement links TRBV5-1 to TRBJ2-7, with 11 nucleotides matching TRBD1. V dropped 6 bases and J dropped 4; count of bases not matched to a gene: 3. From germline, CDR1 is SGHRS and CDR2 YFSETQ. This CDR3 comprises 13 residues. The CDR3: CASTGTGGYEQYF. The CDR3 region has the DNA TGCGCCAGCACAGGGACAGGGGGGTACGAGCAGTACTTC.

This clonotype was recorded a few times. The V and J genes are TRBV25-1 and TRBJ2-7; no clear D. CDR3 length equals 14 residues. Germline CDR1 and CDR2: MGHDK and SYGVNS. Trimming left V 2 bases short and J 6 bases short, with 14 bases between. This chain's CDR3 is CASSEHGHLSEQYF. CDR3 bases: TGTGCCAGCAGTGAACATGGTCATCTCTCCGAGCAGTACTTC.